Below are 5 T cell receptor beta chains sequenced from a single sample in a study of T cell responses to AZD1222 COVID-19 vaccine. Profiling relied on immunoSEQ multiplex PCR, and the TCRdb table lists in-frame clones only, not all of them. The sample has fewer than 100,000 clones; 70% to 90% are singletons. Sequenced here: peripheral blood, sampled on day 0 of AZD1222 vaccination. Receptors were obtained from an adult in good health.

The V call is TRBV7-2, the J call TRBJ2-7, with D perhaps TRBD1 (6 bases). The CDR3 is 14 residues long. V was cut by 1 base and J by 4 bases, with 11 bases left in between. Germline V gene data show CDR1 as SGHTA and CDR2 as FQGNSA. The CDR3 here is CASSLGWTAYEQYF. The CDR3 bases are TGTGCCAGCAGCTTAGGATGGACAGCTTACGAGCAGTACTTC.

The chain uses TRBV11-3 and TRBJ2-1; TRBD2 might be the D (6 bases). Trimming cost V 5 bases and J 3 bases, with 14 bases left between them. Germline V gene sequence: CDR1 SGHNT, CDR2 YENEEA. The CDR3 length is 15 residues. For the CDR3, the DNA is TGTGCCAGCAGCCCACAGGCGGGGTTCTACAATGAGCAGTTCTTC. Amino acids: CASSPQAGFYNEQFF.

The chain combines TRBV30 with TRBJ2-2; 9 bases agree with TRBD1. With V trimmed by 5 bases and J by 6 bases, 7 bases remained unmatched. This CDR3 is built from 14 residues. Germline V gene data show CDR1 as GTSNPN and CDR2 as SVGIG (reference sequence). In DNA form, the CDR3 reads TGTGCCTGGGGTCCGAGACAGGGGGCCGGGGAGCTGTTTTTT. It yields the protein CAWGPRQGAGELFF. The whole variable domain, filled in from reference TRBV30 and TRBJ2-2, reads SQTIHQWPATLVQPVGSPLSLECTVEGTSNPNLYWYRQAAGRGLQLLFYSVGIGQISSEVPQNLSASRPQDRQFILSSKKLLLSDSGFYLCAWGPRQGAGELFFGEGSRLTVL.

V usage is TRBV15 and J usage is TRBJ1-3; 8 nucleotides match TRBD1. J was trimmed by 4 bases and V by 2 bases; bases with no gene match: 4. Per germline, CDR1 LNHNV and CDR2 YYDKDF (reference sequence). The CDR3 has 15 amino acids. CDR3 loop: CATSRTGQVGNTIYF. CDR3 in DNA: TGTGCCACCAGCAGAACGGGACAGGTCGGAAACACCATATATTTT.

This chain uses TRBV27 with TRBJ2-7; a weak D match, TRBD1 (6 bases). CDR3 size: 16 residues. V was cut by 2 bases and J by 2 bases, with 16 bases left in between. The germline V gene has CDR1 MNHEY and CDR2 SMNVEV (reference sequence). The CDR3 region has the DNA TGTGCCAGCAGTTTAAGGGTCCAGGGGTACCCCTACGAGCAGTACTTC. Translating it yields CASSLRVQGYPYEQYF.